This TCR beta chain was sequenced in a study of CXCR3-negative and CXCR3-positive naive CD8 T cells. CDR3 length equals 13 residues. Germline V gene sequence: CDR1 SGHDT, CDR2 YYEEEE. Phenotypically, naive CD8+ T cells corresponded to CD45RO-CCR7+CD27+CD95-. A word on this clonotype: The antigen remains undetermined.

All TRB cDNA libraries came from 5' RACE performed with UMI labels. TCRdb processed the 5' RACE reads again and assigns one entry to each CDR3 protein, with no DNA. The clone table shows some 130,000 distinct CDR3 sequences, with the ten largest holding roughly 0.62%. Study-wide results and limits: Naive CXCR3-positive and CXCR3-negative cells shared TRBV-TRBJ usage; memory cells diverged. Comparison of naive cells showed more hydrophobic TRB CDR3s in CXCR3-positive than in CXCR3-negative naive cells. Comparably high diversity was seen in both naive subsets, and much lower diversity in memory CD8+ cells. After cryopreservation, expression of CXCR3 was partially reduced, and most assays were run with fresh PBMCs.

Sequences were obtained from naive CXCR3+ CD8+ T cells from blood. As for subset: CD45RO-CCR7+CD27+CD95- naive CD8+ T cells expressing CXCR3 (TNR3+). The clonotype originates from a human donor in good health. Some clones in this sample may be carry-over from other donors' samples. This chain joins TRBV5-6 and TRBJ2-7; the TCRdb D gene call, TRBD2, has no DNA to confirm it. The CDR3 sequence: CASSWTTRGEQYF.